This record covers a single TCR beta chain. The antigen remains undetermined. With a J-beta primer mix and a sample-barcoded 5' primer, a second PCR ran about 7 to 12 cycles. MiXCR was run by TCRdb on the 5' RACE reads, yielding one entry per CDR3 protein. The repertoire holds 1.5 million to 2 million distinct CDR3 sequences, with 49% as singletons. V lost 3 bases, J lost 6 bases, and 4 bases stayed unmatched. The CDR3 totals 14 residues. From germline, CDR1 is MNHEY and CDR2 SMNVEV (reference sequence). The data are from a study of blood T cells in healthy people across ages. Study results and limitations: Estimated diversity, derived from one million T cells, was regarded as an underestimate.

The clonotype comes from a woman in her thirties or forties in good health. V and J are TRBV27 and TRBJ2-1, with 8 bases matching TRBD1. The sample comprised blood. CDR3 loop: CASSLGRGLNEQFF. The CDR3 coding sequence is TGTGCCAGCAGTTTGGGCAGGGGGCTCAATGAGCAGTTCTTC.